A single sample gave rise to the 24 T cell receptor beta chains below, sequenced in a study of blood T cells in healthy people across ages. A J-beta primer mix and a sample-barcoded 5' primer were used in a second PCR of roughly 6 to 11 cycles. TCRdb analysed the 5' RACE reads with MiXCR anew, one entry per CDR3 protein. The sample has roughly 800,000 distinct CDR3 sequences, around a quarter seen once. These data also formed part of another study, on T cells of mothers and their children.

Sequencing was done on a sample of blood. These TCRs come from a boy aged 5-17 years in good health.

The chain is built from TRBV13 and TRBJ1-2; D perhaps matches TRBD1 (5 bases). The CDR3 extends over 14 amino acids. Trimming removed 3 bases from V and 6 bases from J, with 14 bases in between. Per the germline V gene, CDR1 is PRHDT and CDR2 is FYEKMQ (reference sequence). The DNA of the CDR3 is TGTGCCAGCAGCTTGAAGGAGGGGCAAAATGGCTACACCTTC. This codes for CASSLKEGQNGYTF.

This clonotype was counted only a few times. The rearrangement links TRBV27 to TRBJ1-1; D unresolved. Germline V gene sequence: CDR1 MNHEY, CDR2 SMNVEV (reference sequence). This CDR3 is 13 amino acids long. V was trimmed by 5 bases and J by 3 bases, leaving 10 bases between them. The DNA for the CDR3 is TGTGCCAGCAGTCAAGAGGAGCACACTGAAGCTTTCTTT. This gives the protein CASSQEEHTEAFF.

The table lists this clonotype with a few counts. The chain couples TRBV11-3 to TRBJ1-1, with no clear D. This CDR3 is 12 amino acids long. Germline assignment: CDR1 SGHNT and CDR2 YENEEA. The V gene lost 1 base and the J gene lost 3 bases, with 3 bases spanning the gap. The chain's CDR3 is CASSLVDTEAFF. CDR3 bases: TGTGCCAGCAGCTTAGTTGACACTGAAGCTTTCTTT.

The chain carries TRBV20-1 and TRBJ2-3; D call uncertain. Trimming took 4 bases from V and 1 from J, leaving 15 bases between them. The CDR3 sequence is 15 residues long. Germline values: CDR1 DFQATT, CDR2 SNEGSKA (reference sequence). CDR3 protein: CSANPLEEGTDTQYF. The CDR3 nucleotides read TGCAGTGCTAACCCTCTAGAAGAAGGCACAGATACGCAGTATTTT.

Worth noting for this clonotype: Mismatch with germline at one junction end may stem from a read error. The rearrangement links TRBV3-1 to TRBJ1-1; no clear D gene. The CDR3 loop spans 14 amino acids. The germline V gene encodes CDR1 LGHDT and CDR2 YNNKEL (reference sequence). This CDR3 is CASSQDRRYTGAFF. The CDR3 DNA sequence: TGTGCCAGCAGCCAAGATCGACGGTACACTGGAGCTTTCTTT.

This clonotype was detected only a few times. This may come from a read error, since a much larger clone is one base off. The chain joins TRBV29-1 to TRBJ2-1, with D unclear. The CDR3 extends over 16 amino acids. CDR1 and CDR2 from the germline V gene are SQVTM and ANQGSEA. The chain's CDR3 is CSVEDPGRQTYDEQFF. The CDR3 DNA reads TGCAGCGTTGAAGATCCGGGTAGACAAACCTACGATGAGCAGTTCTTC.

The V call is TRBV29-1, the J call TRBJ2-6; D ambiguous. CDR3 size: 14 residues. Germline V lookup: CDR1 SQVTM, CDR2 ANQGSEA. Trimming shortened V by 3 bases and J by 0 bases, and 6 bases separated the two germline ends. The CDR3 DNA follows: TGCAGCGTTGATACCAGCTCTGGGGCCAACGTCCTGACTTTC. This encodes CSVDTSSGANVLTF. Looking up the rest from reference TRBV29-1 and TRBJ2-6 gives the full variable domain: SAVISQKPSRDICQRGTSLTIQCQVDSQVTMMFWYRQQPGQSLTLIATANQGSEATYESGFVIDKFPISRPNLTFSTLTVSNMSPEDSSIYLCSVDTSSGANVLTFGAGSRLTVL.

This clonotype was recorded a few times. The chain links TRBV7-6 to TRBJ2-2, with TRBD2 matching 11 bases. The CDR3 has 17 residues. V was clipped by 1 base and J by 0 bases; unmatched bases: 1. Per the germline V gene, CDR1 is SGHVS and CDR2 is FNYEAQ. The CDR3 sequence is CASSLGGLAANTGELFF. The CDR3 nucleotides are TGTGCCAGCAGCTTAGGGGGACTAGCGGCGAACACCGGGGAGCTGTTTTTT. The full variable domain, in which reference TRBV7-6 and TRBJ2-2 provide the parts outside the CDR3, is GAGVSQSPRYKVTKRGQDVALRCDPISGHVSLYWYRQALGQGPEFLTYFNYEAQQDKSGLPNDRFSAERPEGSISTLTIQRTEQRDSAMYRCASSLGGLAANTGELFFGEGSRLTVL.

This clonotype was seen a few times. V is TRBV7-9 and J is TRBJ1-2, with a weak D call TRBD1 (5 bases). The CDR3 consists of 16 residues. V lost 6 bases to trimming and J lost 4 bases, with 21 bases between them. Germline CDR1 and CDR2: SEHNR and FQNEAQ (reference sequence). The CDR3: CASSSTSGTAVYGYTF. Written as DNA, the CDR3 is TGTGCCAGCAGTTCTACTTCCGGGACCGCCGTCTATGGCTACACCTTC.

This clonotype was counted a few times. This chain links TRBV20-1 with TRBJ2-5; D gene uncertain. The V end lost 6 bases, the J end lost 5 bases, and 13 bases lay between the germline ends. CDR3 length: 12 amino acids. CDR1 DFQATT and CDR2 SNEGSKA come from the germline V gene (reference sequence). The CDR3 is CSAPATGETQYF. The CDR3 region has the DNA TGCAGTGCGCCGGCTACTGGGGAGACCCAGTACTTC.

Here the CDR3 reads CAISGLAGGRTDTQYF. CDR3 DNA: TGTGCCATCAGTGGATTAGCGGGGGGACGCACAGATACGCAGTATTTT. V gene TRBV10-3 combines with J gene TRBJ2-3; TRBD2 agrees at 10 bases. Germline-derived CDR1 and CDR2 are ENHRY and SYGVKD. There are 16 residues in the CDR3. V lost 4 bases to trimming and J lost 1 base; unmatched junction nucleotides: 5.

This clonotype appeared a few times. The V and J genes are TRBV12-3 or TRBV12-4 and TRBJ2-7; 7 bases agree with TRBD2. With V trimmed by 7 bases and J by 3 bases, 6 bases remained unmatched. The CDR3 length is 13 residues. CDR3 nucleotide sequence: TGTGCCAGCAAACTAGCGAGCCTCTACGAGCAGTACTTC. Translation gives CASKLASLYEQYF.

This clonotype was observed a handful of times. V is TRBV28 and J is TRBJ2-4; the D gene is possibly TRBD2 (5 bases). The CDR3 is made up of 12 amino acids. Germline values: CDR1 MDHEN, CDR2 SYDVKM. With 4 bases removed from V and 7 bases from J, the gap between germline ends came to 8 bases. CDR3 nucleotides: TGTGCCAGCAGTTCCGGGAAGAACATTCAGTACTTC. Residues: CASSSGKNIQYF.

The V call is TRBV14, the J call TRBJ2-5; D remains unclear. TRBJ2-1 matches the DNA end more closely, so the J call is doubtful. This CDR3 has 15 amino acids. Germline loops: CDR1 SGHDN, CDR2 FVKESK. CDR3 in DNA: TGTGCCAGCAGCCAAGACCTAGGCGCCTACAATGAGCAGTTCTTC. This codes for CASSQDLGAYNEQFF.

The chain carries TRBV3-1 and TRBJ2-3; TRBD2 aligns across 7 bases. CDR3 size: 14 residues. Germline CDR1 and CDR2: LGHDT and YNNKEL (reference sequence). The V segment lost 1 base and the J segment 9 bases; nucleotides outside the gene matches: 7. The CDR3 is CASSQGLAANTQYF. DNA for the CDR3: TGTGCCAGCAGCCAAGGACTAGCAGCGAACACGCAGTATTTT.

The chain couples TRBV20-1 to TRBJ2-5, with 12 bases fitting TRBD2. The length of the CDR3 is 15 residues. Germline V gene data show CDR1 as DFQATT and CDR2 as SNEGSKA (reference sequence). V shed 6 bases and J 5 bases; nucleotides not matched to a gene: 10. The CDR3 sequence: CSAPTSGRGSETQYF. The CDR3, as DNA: TGCAGTGCGCCGACTAGCGGGAGAGGTAGTGAGACCCAGTACTTC.

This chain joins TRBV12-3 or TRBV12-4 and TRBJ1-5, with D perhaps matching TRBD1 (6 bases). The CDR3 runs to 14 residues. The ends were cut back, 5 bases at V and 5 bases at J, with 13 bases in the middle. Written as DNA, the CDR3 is TGTGCCAGCAGTCAGACAGGAGCCGATCAGCCCCAGCATTTT. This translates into CASSQTGADQPQHF.

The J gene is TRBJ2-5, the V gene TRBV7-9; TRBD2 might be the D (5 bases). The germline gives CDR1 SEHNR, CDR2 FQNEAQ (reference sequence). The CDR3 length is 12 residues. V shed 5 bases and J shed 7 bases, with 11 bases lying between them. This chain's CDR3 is CASSTDSGTQYF. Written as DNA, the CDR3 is TGTGCCAGCAGCACGGACTCAGGGACCCAGTACTTC.

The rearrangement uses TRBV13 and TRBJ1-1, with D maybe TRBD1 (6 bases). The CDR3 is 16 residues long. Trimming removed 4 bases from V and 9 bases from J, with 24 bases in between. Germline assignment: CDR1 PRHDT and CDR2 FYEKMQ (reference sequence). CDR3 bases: TGTGCCAGCAGCTCCTCCCGGGACCCTCCAGGGGCGCAAGCTTTCTTT. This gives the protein CASSSSRDPPGAQAFF.

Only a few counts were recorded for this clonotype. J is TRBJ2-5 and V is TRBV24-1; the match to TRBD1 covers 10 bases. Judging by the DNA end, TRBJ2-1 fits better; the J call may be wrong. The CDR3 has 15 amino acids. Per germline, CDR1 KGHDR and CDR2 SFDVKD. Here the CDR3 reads CATSRPGQGFNEQFF. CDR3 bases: TGTGCCACCAGCCGACCGGGACAGGGGTTTAATGAGCAGTTCTTC.

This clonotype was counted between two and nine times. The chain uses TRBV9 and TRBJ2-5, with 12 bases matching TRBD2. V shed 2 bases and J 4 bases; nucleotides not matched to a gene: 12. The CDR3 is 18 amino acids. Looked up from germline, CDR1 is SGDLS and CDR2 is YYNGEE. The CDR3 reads CASSVPGRLAGGPETQYF. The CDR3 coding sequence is TGTGCCAGCAGCGTCCCAGGCAGGCTAGCGGGGGGGCCAGAGACCCAGTACTTC. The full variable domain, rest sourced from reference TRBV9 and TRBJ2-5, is DSGVTQTPKHLITATGQRVTLRCSPRSGDLSVYWYQQSLDQGLQFLIQYYNGEERAKGNILERFSAQQFPDLHSELNLSSLELGDSALYFCASSVPGRLAGGPETQYFGPGTRLLVL.

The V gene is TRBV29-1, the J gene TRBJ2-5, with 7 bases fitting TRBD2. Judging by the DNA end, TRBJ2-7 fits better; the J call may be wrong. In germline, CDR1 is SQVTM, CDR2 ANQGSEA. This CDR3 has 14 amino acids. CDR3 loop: CSVTSSGSSYEQYF. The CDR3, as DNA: TGCAGCGTTACCTCTAGCGGAAGCTCCTACGAGCAGTACTTC.

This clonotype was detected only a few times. Written as DNA, the CDR3 is TGCAGTGTAAGGCCGGAAGAGACCCAGTACTTC. This gives the protein CSVRPEETQYF. The gene calls are TRBV20-1 and TRBJ2-5; D gene unclear. In germline, CDR1 is DFQATT, CDR2 SNEGSKA (reference sequence). The CDR3 loop spans 11 amino acids. The V and J ends lost 7 bases and 3 bases respectively, with 9 bases between them.

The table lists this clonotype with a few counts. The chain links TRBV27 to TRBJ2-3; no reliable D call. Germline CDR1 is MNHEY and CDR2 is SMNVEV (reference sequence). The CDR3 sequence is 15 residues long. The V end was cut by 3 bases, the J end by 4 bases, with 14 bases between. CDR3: CASSLGITTSDTQYF. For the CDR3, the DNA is TGTGCCAGCAGTTTGGGGATCACTACCTCAGATACGCAGTATTTT.